Below, one T cell receptor (beta chain) is given with its context. No antigen is known for it. Base qualities are missing; no much larger clone stands one base away. These data come from a study of Graves' ophthalmopathy and Graves' hyperthyroidism (dated by TCRdb to the late 2010s). For the wider study: Peripheral blood was collected before any treatment was given, at the time of initial diagnosis. TCR beta repertoire signatures were used to distinguish Graves' ophthalmopathy from Graves' hyperthyroidism and to predict progression to ophthalmopathy. In total, approximately 130 blood samples were TCR-sequenced: some 40 ophthalmopathy, some 80 hyperthyroidism and 17 hyperthyroidism-to-ophthalmopathy patients. To explore V-J signatures that distinguish ophthalmopathy from hyperthyroidism, a discovery set of 95 to 100 patients was enrolled, made up of 43 with ophthalmopathy and under 65 with stable hyperthyroidism. The independent validation cohort included 18 to 20 hyperthyroidism patients plus 17 patients who later progressed from hyperthyroidism to ophthalmopathy. T-cell repertoires of thyroid tissue and blood were compared in six hyperthyroidism patients. Following sample collection, hyperthyroidism patients were given methimazole at a starting dose of 30 mg daily, and ophthalmopathy patients were given high-dose intravenous methylprednisolone. The 95 to 100 discovery patients were randomly divided into training and test sets at a 7:3 ratio.

For repertoire sequencing, the TCR beta CDR3 regions were amplified from RNA transcripts. A first-round RT-PCR used HTBI primers with the Qiagen OneStep RT-PCR kit, followed by a second-round multiplex PCR, size selection and purification. Sequencing of the libraries was carried out on an Illumina HiSeq2000 in paired-end mode with 100 bp reads. Processing in the source paper ran as follows. SOAPnuke was used to process the reads, throwing out any read that had adapters, had uncalled bases, had a mean Phred below 15, or lacked an exact constant-primer or identifier match. High-quality paired reads were merged with COPE v1.2.5. Clonotypes were defined as unique nucleotide sequences and were aligned to IMGT TRB V, D and J references using MiTCR v1.1. The analysis was limited to V-J combinations with a frequency above 0.0001, which together covered around 99% of the repertoires. For each V-J combination, a TCR clonal expansion and chaos score was defined as F50 clonal expansion divided by the chaos observed in the TCRdist matrix. Features were reduced by Welch's t-statistics and random forest to around 13 V-J combinations, which fed a naive Bayes classifier. Thyroid-blood repertoire similarity was quantified with the Morisita-Horn index. TCRdb's own reprocessing of the public reads used fastp at Q25 and MiXCR and kept productive beta chains. Entries that share a CDR3 protein sequence are merged under the most common genes and DNA. In this record, the V and J calls reflect TCRdb's handling and not the investigators' own analysis. Present in this sample are about 620,000 distinct CDR3 sequences, about a fifth of which were seen just once. The top ten clones comprise approximately 6.5% of the sample.

Hyperthyroidism was defined as stable when no progression to ophthalmopathy occurred within 18 months of follow-up. The hyperthyroidism patients were 18 to 65 years old and newly diagnosed, with a disease duration of less than 2 months. Patients with other autoimmune diseases, uncontrolled infections, pregnancy or lactation were excluded. Clinical symptoms, serum thyroxine, TRAb, thyroid ultrasound and orbital computed tomography were used for diagnosis. Ficoll-Paque density gradient centrifugation was used to isolate PBMCs from 8.5 to 10 ml of fresh peripheral blood. Total RNA was extracted using Trizol reagent, and RNA quality was checked on an Agilent 2100 Bioanalyzer. V drops 7 bases and J drops 0 bases, leaving 9 bases in between. Inclusive of the bounding cysteine and phenylalanine, the CDR3 is 13 residues long. Only the CDR3 part of the read is kept: 39 bases, read in frame from the first base. CDR1 MNHEY and CDR2 SMNVEV are derived from the germline V gene (reference sequence).

Here is what the overall study found, with its caveats: Sample size was not statistically predetermined, and group allocation was not concealed from the investigators. Ophthalmopathy was separated from stable hyperthyroidism by the 13-signature model with about 90% sensitivity and less than 82% specificity in cross-validation and with 80%/75% in the test set. Most expanded thyroid clonotypes with frequency above 0.001 were also detected in blood, suggesting blood repertoires may reflect the thyroid immune response. In validation, the model predicted ophthalmopathy progression with 55% to 71% sensitivity and approximately 78% specificity; around twelve predicted patients were CT-confirmed with GO in a median of around 6 months.

The sample consisted of peripheral blood. The TCR comes from a woman between 18 and 30 years old with stable Graves' hyperthyroidism. Some clones in this sample may be carry-over from other donors' samples. Donor details come from another sample of the same person, matched by shared clones. The chain uses TRBV27 and TRBJ1-2, with TRBD1 perhaps the D gene, on 5 matching bases. In nucleotides, the sequence is TGTGCCAGCAAACCAGGGACTAACTATGGCTACACCTTC. Translated, this is CASKPGTNYGYTF.